This T cell receptor (beta chain) was found in a study of cytomegalovirus exposure and HLA in healthy donors. Whole-study context: Of over 350 genotyped donors, 81% grouped in the Caucasian-associated ancestry cluster. General study findings and limits: Another analysis was done later, and it associated 16,951 TCR beta sequences with HLA alleles at 0.05 false discovery rate.

The PCR used 60 Vbeta and 13 Jbeta primers. Some clones are missing from TCRdb's copy, which holds only in-frame ones; the method was immunoSEQ multiplex PCR. The sample contains tens of thousands of clones, around three quarters of which appear only once. Worth noting for this clone: Antigen: not known.

Trimming removed 3 bases from V and 2 bases from J; junction bases left unmatched: 7. The length of the CDR3 is 16 residues. Germline V CDR1 and CDR2: KGHSH, LQKENI. The specimen sequenced was PBMCs. The chain carries TRBV18 and TRBJ2-5; 9 positions agree with TRBD2. This TCR derives from a male donor in good health and CMV-seronegative. CDR3 DNA: TGTGCCAGCTCACCTCTAACTAGCGGGTGGCAAGAGACCCAGTACTTC. This encodes CASSPLTSGWQETQYF.